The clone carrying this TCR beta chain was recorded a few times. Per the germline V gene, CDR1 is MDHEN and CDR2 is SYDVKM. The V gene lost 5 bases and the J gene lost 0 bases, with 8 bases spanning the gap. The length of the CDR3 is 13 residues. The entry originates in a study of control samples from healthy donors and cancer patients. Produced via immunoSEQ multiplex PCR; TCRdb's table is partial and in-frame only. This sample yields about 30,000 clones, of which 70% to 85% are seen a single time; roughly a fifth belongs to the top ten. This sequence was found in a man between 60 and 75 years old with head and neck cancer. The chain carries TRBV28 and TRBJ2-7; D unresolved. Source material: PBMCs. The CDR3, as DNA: TGTGCCAGCAGTGTCGCCGCCTCCTACGAGCAGTACTTC. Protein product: CASSVAASYEQYF. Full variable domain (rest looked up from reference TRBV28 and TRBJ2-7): DVKVTQSSRYLVKRTGEKVFLECVQDMDHENMFWYRQDPGLGLRLIYFSYDVKMKEKGDIPEGYSVSREKKERFSLILESASTNQTSMYLCASSVAASYEQYFGPGTRLTVT.